This T cell receptor beta chain was observed in a study of blood T cells in healthy people across ages. V was clipped by 0 bases and J by 4 bases, with 12 bases between them. This CDR3 spans 15 amino acids. Germline V gene sequence: CDR1 MNHEY, CDR2 SVGAGI. A few counts support this clonotype. The second PCR ran roughly 6 to 11 cycles with a sample-barcoded 5' primer and J-beta primers. Each cDNA molecule was tagged by a template-switch adaptor that had 12 random nucleotides. One entry per CDR3 protein, called by TCRdb with MiXCR from the 5' RACE reads. Here the sample spans over a million distinct CDR3 sequences, about 23% being singletons. These same data were also listed under a study on T cells of mothers and their children. That work adds: A primer called M1S, used in the second PCR, added sample barcodes and 2-4 random nucleotides. Overlap ran slightly, non-significantly higher for related than unrelated mother-child pairs.

The source of this sequence is a girl aged 2 to 10 in good health. Sample: blood. This chain links TRBV6-5 with TRBJ1-2; a possible D gene is TRBD1 (5 bases). Written as DNA, the CDR3 is TGTGCCAGCAGTTACTCGGACAACAGTCCCTATGGCTACACCTTC. It encodes CASSYSDNSPYGYTF.